Listed here are 6 T cell receptor beta chains from one sample, sequenced in a study of Ad26.COV2.S vaccination and SARS-CoV-2 variants. The data were produced by immunoSEQ multiplex PCR, yet TCRdb's version contains in-frame clones alone and is incomplete. Of about 250,000 clones in the sample, 70% to 90% were seen once. The sample's treatment: roughly 20 received Ad26.COV2.S at low or high dose, single or two shots; five or six received placebo; per-sample allocation not given. Vaccine and placebo recipients were sampled on day 63 after the first injection. The sample in question was peripheral blood, obtained in a trial of Ad26.COV2.S vaccine versus placebo. These receptor sequences come from a person between 18 and 59 years old who received the Ad26.COV2.S COVID-19 vaccine or a placebo.

This clone occurred once. V gene TRBV30 combines with J gene TRBJ2-1, with TRBD2 matching 9 bases. The J segment lost 7 bases and the V segment lost 4 bases, leaving 20 bases of the junction unmatched. In germline, CDR1 is GTSNPN, CDR2 SVGIG (reference sequence). This CDR3 contains 18 residues. CDR3 region: CAWIHTSGFPPTTNEQFF. The CDR3 DNA sequence: TGTGCCTGGATTCATACTAGCGGGTTCCCCCCAACTACGAATGAGCAGTTCTTC. Full variable domain (rest looked up from reference TRBV30 and TRBJ2-1): SQTIHQWPATLVQPVGSPLSLECTVEGTSNPNLYWYRQAAGRGLQLLFYSVGIGQISSEVPQNLSASRPQDRQFILSSKKLLLSDSGFYLCAWIHTSGFPPTTNEQFFGPGTRLTVL.

The genes are TRBV18 and TRBJ2-2, with D possibly being TRBD2 (5 bases). CDR3 length equals 16 residues. Germline CDR1 and CDR2: KGHSH and LQKENI. The V gene lost 0 bases and the J gene lost 6 bases, with 14 bases spanning the gap. The CDR3 spells CASSPPSRGSPGELFF. CDR3 DNA: TGTGCCAGCTCACCACCGTCTCGAGGGTCCCCCGGGGAGCTGTTTTTT.

V gene TRBV7-3 combines with J gene TRBJ2-7; TRBD2 matches 11 bases. The CDR3 is 14 residues long. V lost 5 bases to trimming and J lost 2 bases; unmatched junction nucleotides: 2. The V gene's germline CDR1 is SGHTA and CDR2 FQGTGA. The CDR3 DNA reads TGTGCCAGCAGCCGTAGCGGGGGGGCCTACGAGCAGTACTTC. Protein: CASSRSGGAYEQYF.

V is TRBV7-3 and J is TRBJ2-3, with D maybe TRBD1 (7 bases). This CDR3 spans 15 amino acids. Trimming stripped 4 bases from V and 1 base from J, with 12 bases between. CDR1 and CDR2 from the germline V gene are SGHTA and FQGTGA. The CDR3 DNA reads as TGTGCCAGCAGCTCAGGGGGGTCTGGCACAGATACGCAGTATTTT. This encodes CASSSGGSGTDTQYF.

The rearrangement links TRBV6-5 to TRBJ1-1; D is ambiguous. The CDR3 extends over 14 amino acids. Germline V gives CDR1 MNHEY, CDR2 SVGAGI. V was clipped by 0 bases and J by 8 bases, with 13 bases between them. CDR3 in DNA: TGTGCCAGCAGTTACTCGGCGGGATTTTCGGAAGCTTTCTTT. Protein: CASSYSAGFSEAFF.

Written as DNA, the CDR3 is TGTGCCAGTAGTAAAACGGGACTCGCTTCACCCCTCCACTTT. It codes for CASSKTGLASPLHF. This chain links TRBV19 with TRBJ1-6; the D gene is possibly TRBD1 (5 bases). The CDR3 contains 14 residues. Germline V gene sequence: CDR1 LNHDA, CDR2 SQIVND (reference sequence). Between the trimmed V and J ends, which lost 4 bases and 9 bases, there was a span of 13 bases.